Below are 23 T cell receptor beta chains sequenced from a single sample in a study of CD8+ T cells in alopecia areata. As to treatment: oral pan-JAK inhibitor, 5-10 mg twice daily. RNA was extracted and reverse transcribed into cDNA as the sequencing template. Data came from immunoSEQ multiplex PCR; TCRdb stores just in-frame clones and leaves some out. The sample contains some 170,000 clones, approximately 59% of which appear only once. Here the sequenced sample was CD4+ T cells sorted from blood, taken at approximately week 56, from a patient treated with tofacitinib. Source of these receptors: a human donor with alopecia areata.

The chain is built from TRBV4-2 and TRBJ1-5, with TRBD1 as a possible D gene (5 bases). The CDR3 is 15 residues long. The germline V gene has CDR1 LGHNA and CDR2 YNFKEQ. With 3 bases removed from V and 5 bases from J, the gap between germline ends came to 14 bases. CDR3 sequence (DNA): TGTGCCAGCAGCCAGGGGCGTGGGGCCGATCAGCCCCAGCATTTT. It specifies CASSQGRGADQPQHF.

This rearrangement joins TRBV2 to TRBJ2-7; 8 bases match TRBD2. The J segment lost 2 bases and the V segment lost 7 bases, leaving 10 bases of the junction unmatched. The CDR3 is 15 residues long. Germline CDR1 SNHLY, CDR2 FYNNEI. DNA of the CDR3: TGTGCCAGCAACCTAAGACTAGCGCCTCCCTACGAGCAGTACTTC. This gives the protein CASNLRLAPPYEQYF.

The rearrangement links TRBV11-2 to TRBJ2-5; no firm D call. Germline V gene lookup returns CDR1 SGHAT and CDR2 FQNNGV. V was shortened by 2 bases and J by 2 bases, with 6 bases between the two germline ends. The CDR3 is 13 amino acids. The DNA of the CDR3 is TGTGCCAGCAGCTTAACGCGGCAAGAGACCCAGTACTTC. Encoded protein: CASSLTRQETQYF.

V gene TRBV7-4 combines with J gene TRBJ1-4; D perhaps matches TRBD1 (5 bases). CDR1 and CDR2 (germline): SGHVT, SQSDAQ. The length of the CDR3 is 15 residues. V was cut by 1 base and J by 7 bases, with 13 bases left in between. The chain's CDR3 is CASSLGGRESEKLFF. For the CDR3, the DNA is TGTGCCAGCAGCTTAGGCGGCAGGGAGAGTGAAAAACTGTTTTTT.

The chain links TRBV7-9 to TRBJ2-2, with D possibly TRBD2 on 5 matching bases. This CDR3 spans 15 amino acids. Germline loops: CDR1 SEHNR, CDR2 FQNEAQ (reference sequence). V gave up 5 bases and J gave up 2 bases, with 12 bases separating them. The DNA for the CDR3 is TGTGCCAGCAGCGCAGGACGGGGAAACACCGGGGAGCTGTTTTTT. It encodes CASSAGRGNTGELFF.

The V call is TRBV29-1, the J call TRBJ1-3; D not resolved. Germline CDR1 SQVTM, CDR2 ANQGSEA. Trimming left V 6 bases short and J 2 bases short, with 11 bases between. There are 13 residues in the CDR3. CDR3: CSVDRLTGNTIYF. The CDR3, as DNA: TGCAGCGTCGACCGTCTAACTGGAAACACCATATATTTT. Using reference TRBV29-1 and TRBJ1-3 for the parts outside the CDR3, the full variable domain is SAVISQKPSRDICQRGTSLTIQCQVDSQVTMMFWYRQQPGQSLTLIATANQGSEATYESGFVIDKFPISRPNLTFSTLTVSNMSPEDSSIYLCSVDRLTGNTIYFGEGSWLTVV.

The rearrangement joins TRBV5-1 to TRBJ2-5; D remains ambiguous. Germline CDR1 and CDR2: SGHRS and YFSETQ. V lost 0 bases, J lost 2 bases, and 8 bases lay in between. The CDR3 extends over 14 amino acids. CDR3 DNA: TGCGCCAGCAGCTTGGCCGGTACTCAAGAGACCCAGTACTTC. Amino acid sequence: CASSLAGTQETQYF.

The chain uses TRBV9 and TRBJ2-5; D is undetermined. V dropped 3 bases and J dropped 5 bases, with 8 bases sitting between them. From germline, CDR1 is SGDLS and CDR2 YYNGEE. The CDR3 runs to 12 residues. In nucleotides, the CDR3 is TGTGCCAGCAGCGCCCGTGGCGAGACCCAGTACTTC. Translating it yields CASSARGETQYF.

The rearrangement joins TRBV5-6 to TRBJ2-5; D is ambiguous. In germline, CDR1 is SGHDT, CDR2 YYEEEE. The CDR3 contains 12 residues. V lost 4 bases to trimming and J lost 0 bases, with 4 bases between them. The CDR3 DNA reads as TGTGCCAGCAGCAGGTACCAAGAGACCCAGTACTTC. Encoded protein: CASSRYQETQYF.

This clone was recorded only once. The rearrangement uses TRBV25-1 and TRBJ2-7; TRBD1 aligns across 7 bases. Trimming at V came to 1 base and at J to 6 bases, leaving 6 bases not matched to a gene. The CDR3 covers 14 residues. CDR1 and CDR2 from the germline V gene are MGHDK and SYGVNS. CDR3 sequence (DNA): TGTGCCAGCAGTGAATGGGACAGTTGGCGCGAGCAGTACTTC. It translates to CASSEWDSWREQYF.

The CDR3 DNA sequence: TGCGCCAGCAGCTATAACCTCGTAGTAGGCGGGGGGGCGGATGAGCAGTTCTTC. This encodes CASSYNLVVGGGADEQFF. This chain joins TRBV5-1 and TRBJ2-1; 9 nucleotides align to TRBD2. Germline V gene lookup returns CDR1 SGHRS and CDR2 YFSETQ. The CDR3 has 18 amino acids. After removal of 3 bases from V and 8 bases from J, the junction contained 18 bases not matched to a gene. Based on the CDR3 plus reference TRBV5-1 and TRBJ2-1, the full variable domain is KAGVTQTPRYLIKTRGQQVTLSCSPISGHRSVSWYQQTPGQGLQFLFEYFSETQRNKGNFPGRFSGRQFSNSRSEMNVSTLELGDSALYLCASSYNLVVGGGADEQFFGPGTRLTVL.

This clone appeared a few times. CDR3 in DNA: TGTCACACAGAAAAATTCAGGGCCACCGGGGAGCTGTTTTTT. Residues: CHTEKFRATGELFF. The chain links TRBV6-6 to TRBJ2-2; D might be TRBD1 (5 bases). Germline loops: CDR1 MNHNY, CDR2 SVGAGI (reference sequence). This CDR3 contains 14 residues.

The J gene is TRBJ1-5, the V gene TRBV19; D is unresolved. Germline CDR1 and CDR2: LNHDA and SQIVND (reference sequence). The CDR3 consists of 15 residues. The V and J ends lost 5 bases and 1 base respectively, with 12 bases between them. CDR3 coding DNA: TGTGCCAGTAGTCTTAGCCCGGGCAGCAATCAGCCCCAGCATTTT. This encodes CASSLSPGSNQPQHF. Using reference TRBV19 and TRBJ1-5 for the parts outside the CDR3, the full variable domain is DGGITQSPKYLFRKEGQNVTLSCEQNLNHDAMYWYRQDPGQGLRLIYYSQIVNDFQKGDIAEGYSVSREKKESFPLTVTSAQKNPTAFYLCASSLSPGSNQPQHFGDGTRLSIL.

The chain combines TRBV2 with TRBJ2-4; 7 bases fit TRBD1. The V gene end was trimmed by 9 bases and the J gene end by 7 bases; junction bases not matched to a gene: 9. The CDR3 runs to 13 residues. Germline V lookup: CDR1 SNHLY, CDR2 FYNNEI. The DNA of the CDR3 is TGTGCCAGTCAATACAGGGGACGCAACATTCAGTACTTC. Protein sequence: CASQYRGRNIQYF.

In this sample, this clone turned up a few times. In DNA form, the CDR3 reads TGTGCCAGCAGACCGAGCTCTGGGGCCAACGTCCTGACTTTC. Protein product: CASRPSSGANVLTF. The chain recombines TRBV2 with TRBJ2-6; no clear D. The V end lost 6 bases, the J end lost 0 bases, and 6 bases lay between the germline ends. Germline CDR1 and CDR2: SNHLY and FYNNEI. CDR3 length equals 14 residues. The full variable domain, its missing parts supplied by reference TRBV2 and TRBJ2-6, is EPEVTQTPSHQVTQMGQEVILRCVPISNHLYFYWYRQILGQKVEFLVSFYNNEISEKSEIFDDQFSVERPDGSNFTLKIRSTKLEDSAMYFCASRPSSGANVLTFGAGSRLTVL.

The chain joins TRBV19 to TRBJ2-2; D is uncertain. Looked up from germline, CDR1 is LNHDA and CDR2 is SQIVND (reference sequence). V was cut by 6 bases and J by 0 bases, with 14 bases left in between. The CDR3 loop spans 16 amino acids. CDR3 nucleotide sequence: TGTGCCAGTAGGTTCCCACCCCAGACGAACACCGGGGAGCTGTTTTTT. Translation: CASRFPPQTNTGELFF.

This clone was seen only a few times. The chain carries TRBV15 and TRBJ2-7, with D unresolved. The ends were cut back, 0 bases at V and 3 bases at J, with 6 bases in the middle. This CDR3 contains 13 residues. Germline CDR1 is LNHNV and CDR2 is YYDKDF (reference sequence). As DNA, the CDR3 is TGTGCCACCAGCAGAGAGGGCGGCTACGAGCAGTACTTC. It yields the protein CATSREGGYEQYF.

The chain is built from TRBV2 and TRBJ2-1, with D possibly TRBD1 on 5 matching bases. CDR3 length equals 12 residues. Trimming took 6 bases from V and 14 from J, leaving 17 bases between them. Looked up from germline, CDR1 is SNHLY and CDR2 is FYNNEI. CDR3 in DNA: TGTGCCAGCAGGAGTGGTGGGGCCGTGGAGTTCTTC. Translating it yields CASRSGGAVEFF.

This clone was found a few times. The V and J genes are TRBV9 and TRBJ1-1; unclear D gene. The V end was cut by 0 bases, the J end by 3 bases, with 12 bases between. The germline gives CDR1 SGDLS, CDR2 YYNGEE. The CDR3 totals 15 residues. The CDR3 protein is CASSVGSRTDTEAFF. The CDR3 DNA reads TGTGCCAGCAGCGTAGGGAGCCGGACGGACACTGAAGCTTTCTTT.

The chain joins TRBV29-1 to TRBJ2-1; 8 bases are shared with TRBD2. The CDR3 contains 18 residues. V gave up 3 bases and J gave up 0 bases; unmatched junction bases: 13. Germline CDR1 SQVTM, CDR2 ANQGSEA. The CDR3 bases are TGCAGCGTTGATGATAGCGGGGCCCCGAGGAGCTCCTACAATGAGCAGTTCTTC. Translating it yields CSVDDSGAPRSSYNEQFF.

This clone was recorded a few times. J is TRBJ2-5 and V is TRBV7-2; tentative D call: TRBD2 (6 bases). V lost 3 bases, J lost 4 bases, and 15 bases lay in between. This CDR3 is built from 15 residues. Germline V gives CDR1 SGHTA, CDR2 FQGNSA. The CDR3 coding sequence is TGTGCCAGCAGCTTCCCCCGGGGGACCGGAGAGACCCAGTACTTC. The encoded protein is CASSFPRGTGETQYF.

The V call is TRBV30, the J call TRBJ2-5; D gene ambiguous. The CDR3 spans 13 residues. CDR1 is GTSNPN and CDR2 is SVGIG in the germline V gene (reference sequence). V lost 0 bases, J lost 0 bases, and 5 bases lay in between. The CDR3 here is CAWSVLNQETQYF. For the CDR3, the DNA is TGTGCCTGGAGTGTACTTAACCAAGAGACCCAGTACTTC. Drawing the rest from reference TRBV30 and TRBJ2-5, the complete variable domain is SQTIHQWPATLVQPVGSPLSLECTVEGTSNPNLYWYRQAAGRGLQLLFYSVGIGQISSEVPQNLSASRPQDRQFILSSKKLLLSDSGFYLCAWSVLNQETQYFGPGTRLLVL.

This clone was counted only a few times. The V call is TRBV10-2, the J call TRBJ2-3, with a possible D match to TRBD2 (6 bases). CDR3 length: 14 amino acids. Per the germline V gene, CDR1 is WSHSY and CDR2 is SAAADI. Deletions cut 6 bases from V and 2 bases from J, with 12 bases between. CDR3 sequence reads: CASRRGLDTDTQYF. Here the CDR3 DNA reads TGCGCCAGCAGGAGGGGACTTGACACAGATACGCAGTATTTT.